This TCR beta chain was observed in a study of PD-1 and CTLA-4 blockade in melanoma. Profiled with immunoSEQ multiplex PCR; TCRdb holds only in-frame clones, not every one. Among 15,000 to 20,000 clones, 60% to 75% were seen once, and the ten largest hold approximately 15%. CDR1 and CDR2 from the germline V gene are KGHSH and LQKENI. Trimming took 2 bases from V and 4 from J, leaving 9 bases between them. The CDR3 contains 14 residues. This TCR was recovered from a human donor with melanoma. J is TRBJ1-5 and V is TRBV18; D might be TRBD1 (5 bases). The sequenced sample was CD8+ T cells from peripheral blood, obtained before anti-PD-1 treatment. Written as DNA, the CDR3 is TGTGCCAGCTCACCAAAAACAGGTAATCAGCCCCAGCATTTT. Protein product: CASSPKTGNQPQHF. Based on the CDR3 plus reference TRBV18 and TRBJ1-5, the full variable domain is NAGVMQNPRHLVRRRGQEARLRCSPMKGHSHVYWYRQLPEEGLKFMVYLQKENIIDESGMPKERFSAEFPKEGPSILRIQQVVRGDSAAYFCASSPKTGNQPQHFGDGTRLSIL.